This T cell receptor beta chain was recorded in a study of T cell responses to AZD1222 COVID-19 vaccine. About this clone: The antigen remains undetermined.

The study's findings and limits: Donors were chiefly white British, with a greater number of females, and clonal diversity was perhaps underestimated.

Here immunoSEQ multiplex PCR was the method, and the copy in TCRdb shows in-frame clones only, minus some. The data show some 69,000 clones, roughly 85% seen once. The sequence derives from an adult who received the AZD1222 COVID-19 vaccine. Specimen: peripheral blood, collected 28 days after the second AZD1222 dose.

The CDR3, as DNA: TGTGCCAGCAGCCAAAGTAAAGGGGGCGCGGGAGGCTACACCTTC. Its protein product is CASSQSKGGAGGYTF. J is TRBJ1-2 and V is TRBV14, with 7 bases lining up with TRBD1. The V gene's germline CDR1 is SGHDN and CDR2 FVKESK. The CDR3 has 15 amino acids. The J segment lost 8 bases and the V segment lost 2 bases, leaving 11 bases of the junction unmatched.